What follows are 19 T cell receptor beta chains derived from one specimen sequenced in a study of blood T cell repertoires in COVID-19. Assay: immunoSEQ multiplex PCR; the TCRdb copy retains only in-frame clones and omits some. The repertoire includes under 250,000 clones, roughly 83% of them detected once, and approximately 2.6% sits in the top ten. The specimen sequenced was peripheral blood. These receptors all stem from a woman in her sixties or seventies with active or convalescent COVID-19.

This chain links TRBV7-2 with TRBJ2-1; 8 positions match TRBD1. The junction had 8 bases not matched to a gene; V was cut back by 6 bases and J by 4 bases. The CDR3 extends over 15 amino acids. CDR1 is SGHTA, CDR2 FQGNSA, per germline. This CDR3 reads CASRTPGQEYNEQFF. The CDR3 DNA reads as TGTGCCAGCAGGACTCCGGGACAGGAATACAATGAGCAGTTCTTC.

The chain employs TRBV9 and TRBJ2-3; 7 bases match TRBD1. V shed 0 bases and J 1 base; nucleotides not matched to a gene: 2. CDR1 and CDR2 (germline): SGDLS, YYNGEE. The CDR3 is 15 amino acids. The CDR3 protein is CASSVGGQRTDTQYF. Here the CDR3 DNA reads TGTGCCAGCAGCGTAGGGGGACAGCGCACAGATACGCAGTATTTT. Complete variable domain (other parts from reference TRBV9 and TRBJ2-3): DSGVTQTPKHLITATGQRVTLRCSPRSGDLSVYWYQQSLDQGLQFLIQYYNGEERAKGNILERFSAQQFPDLHSELNLSSLELGDSALYFCASSVGGQRTDTQYFGPGTRLTVL.

This sequence joins TRBV15 and TRBJ1-5; D gene unclear. Trimming took 3 bases from V and 1 from J, leaving 10 bases between them. Germline V gene sequence: CDR1 LNHNV, CDR2 YYDKDF (reference sequence). This CDR3 is built from 15 residues. In DNA, the CDR3 is TGTGCCACCAGCAGTCTCACAGAGAGCAATCAGCCCCAGCATTTT. This encodes CATSSLTESNQPQHF.

This sequence joins TRBV6-5 and TRBJ2-4, with 7 positions matching TRBD2. The CDR3 contains 15 residues. Germline lookup yields CDR1 MNHEY and CDR2 SVGAGI. J lost 6 bases, V lost 2 bases, and 7 bases had no gene match. CDR3 coding DNA: TGTGCCAGCAGTTACCGTCCCCGGGGGGTAAACATTCAGTACTTC. Encoded protein: CASSYRPRGVNIQYF.

The chain uses TRBV14 and TRBJ1-4; tentatively, D is TRBD1 (6 bases). The CDR3 runs to 14 residues. The germline V and J ends were trimmed by 1 base and 7 bases, with 10 bases remaining between them. From germline, CDR1 is SGHDN and CDR2 FVKESK. CDR3 sequence (DNA): TGTGCCAGCAGCCAAGCGGAGGACAGTGAAAAACTGTTTTTT. Translation: CASSQAEDSEKLFF.

This clone was seen only once. The chain links TRBV3-1 (or the pseudogene TRBV3-2) to TRBJ2-1; the match to TRBD2 covers 9 bases. J gave up 0 bases and V 4 bases, and 1 base lay outside the gene matches. CDR1 is LGHDT and CDR2 is YNNKEL in the germline V gene (reference sequence). This CDR3 contains 15 residues. The CDR3 here is CASSPAGGSYNEQFF. DNA for the CDR3: TGTGCCAGCAGCCCAGCGGGAGGCTCCTACAATGAGCAGTTCTTC.

This clone was detected a few times. The chain employs TRBV30 and TRBJ1-1; 9 bases map to TRBD1. The junction had 4 bases not matched to a gene; V was cut back by 4 bases and J by 4 bases. Germline-derived CDR1 and CDR2 are GTSNPN and SVGIG (reference sequence). The CDR3 has 13 residues. CDR3 sequence reads: CAWKDRGFTEAFF. The CDR3 bases are TGTGCCTGGAAGGACAGGGGTTTCACTGAAGCTTTCTTT.

This clone was detected only once. The gene calls are TRBV28 and TRBJ2-3, with a tentative D call TRBD2 (5 bases). The germline V gene encodes CDR1 MDHEN and CDR2 SYDVKM. V dropped 6 bases and J dropped 2 bases, with 12 bases sitting between them. The CDR3 loop spans 14 amino acids. The CDR3 here is CASRWQRHTDTQYF. CDR3 sequence (DNA): TGTGCCAGCAGATGGCAGCGGCACACAGATACGCAGTATTTT.

The chain employs TRBV4-1 and TRBJ2-1; 7 nucleotides match TRBD1. Germline CDR1 MGHRA, CDR2 YSYEKL. J was trimmed by 5 bases and V by 1 base; bases with no gene match: 8. This CDR3 spans 16 amino acids. The CDR3, as DNA: TGCGCCAGCAGCCAAGCCCCGACAGGGTGGCACAATGAGCAGTTCTTC. Its protein is CASSQAPTGWHNEQFF.

The chain carries TRBV7-8 and TRBJ2-7; 7 nucleotides match TRBD2. With 3 bases clipped from V and 2 bases from J, the junction kept 4 bases outside the gene matches. Per germline, CDR1 SGHVS and CDR2 FQNEAQ. The CDR3 spans 14 residues. Here the CDR3 reads CASSFASGTYEQYF. The DNA of the CDR3 is TGTGCCAGCAGCTTCGCTAGCGGAACCTACGAGCAGTACTTC.

This chain links TRBV11-3 with TRBJ2-1; possible D gene TRBD2, 6 bases. CDR1 is SGHNT and CDR2 is YENEEA in the germline V gene. The germline V and J ends were trimmed by 4 bases and 9 bases, with 16 bases remaining between them. The CDR3 spans 14 residues. The CDR3 DNA follows: TGTGCCAGCAGCTCCCCCCCAGGGAGGACTGAGCAGTTCTTC. Translated, it gives CASSSPPGRTEQFF.

The CDR3 loop is CASSPSSYEQYF. Written as DNA, the CDR3 is TGTGCCAGCAGTCCGAGCTCCTACGAGCAGTACTTC. The rearrangement joins TRBV28 to TRBJ2-7, with D unclear. The length of the CDR3 is 12 residues. The V gene's germline CDR1 is MDHEN and CDR2 SYDVKM. V lost 5 bases to trimming and J lost 0 bases, with 5 bases between them.

The chain uses TRBV9 and TRBJ2-3; D is perhaps TRBD2 (6 bases). Germline V gene data show CDR1 as SGDLS and CDR2 as YYNGEE. Trimming pared 3 bases from V and 10 bases from J, leaving 27 bases between. This CDR3 has 17 amino acids. DNA for the CDR3: TGTGCCAGCAGCGGTCCCACCGCGGGATCGATCTTGAGGGCGCAGTATTTT. Its protein is CASSGPTAGSILRAQYF.

This chain joins TRBV3-1 (or the pseudogene TRBV3-2) and TRBJ2-6, with a tentative D call TRBD2 (6 bases). Germline V gene sequence: CDR1 LGHDT, CDR2 YNNKEL (reference sequence). This CDR3 contains 13 residues. V was shortened by 3 bases and J by 12 bases, with 12 bases between the two germline ends. CDR3 sequence reads: CASSHQGGVVLTF. CDR3 sequence (DNA): TGTGCCAGCAGCCATCAAGGAGGGGTCGTCCTGACTTTC.

The V call is TRBV11-2, the J call TRBJ2-5; 8 bases align to TRBD2. J gave up 5 bases and V 4 bases, and 12 bases lay outside the gene matches. In germline, CDR1 is SGHAT, CDR2 FQNNGV. This CDR3 is built from 16 residues. The CDR3 DNA is TGTGCCAGCAGCTCCCTGACTAGCGCCTACGGGGAGACCCAGTACTTC. Amino acids: CASSSLTSAYGETQYF.

V usage is TRBV28 and J usage is TRBJ2-1; 8 bases are shared with TRBD1. This CDR3 is built from 14 residues. Trimming took 7 bases from V and 7 from J; bases not matched to a gene: 9. Germline V gene data show CDR1 as MDHEN and CDR2 as SYDVKM. As DNA, the CDR3 is TGTGCCAGCAAACAGGGGGGATTTTTAAATGAGCAGTTCTTC. This gives the protein CASKQGGFLNEQFF. Full variable domain (rest looked up from reference TRBV28 and TRBJ2-1): DVKVTQSSRYLVKRTGEKVFLECVQDMDHENMFWYRQDPGLGLRLIYFSYDVKMKEKGDIPEGYSVSREKKERFSLILESASTNQTSMYLCASKQGGFLNEQFFGPGTRLTVL.

V is TRBV9 and J is TRBJ1-1; tentative D call: TRBD1 (6 bases). The CDR3 spans 15 residues. From germline, CDR1 is SGDLS and CDR2 YYNGEE. Trimming shortened V by 0 bases and J by 0 bases, and 9 bases separated the two germline ends. The chain's CDR3 is CASSVDQGMNTEAFF. The CDR3 DNA sequence: TGTGCCAGCAGCGTAGACCAGGGGATGAACACTGAAGCTTTCTTT.

This chain connects TRBV6-2 or TRBV6-3 to TRBJ2-1, with no clear D. This CDR3 region has 11 residues. V gave up 1 base and J gave up 10 bases, with 5 bases separating them. CDR1 and CDR2 (germline): MNHEY, SVGEGT. The CDR3 DNA follows: TGTGCCAGCAGTTACTTCGAGGAGCAGTTCTTC. This gives the protein CASSYFEEQFF.

The CDR3 here is CASETGYTEAFF. CDR3 DNA sequence: TGTGCCAGCGAGACAGGTTACACTGAAGCTTTCTTT. The chain joins TRBV6-5 to TRBJ1-1, with D maybe TRBD1 (6 bases). The CDR3 consists of 12 residues. CDR1 is MNHEY and CDR2 is SVGAGI in the germline V gene. With 8 bases removed from V and 3 bases from J, the gap between germline ends came to 10 bases.